This T cell receptor beta chain was sequenced in a study of CD8 T cells in Susac syndrome. Study-wide background: Patients with Susac syndrome, at blood draw, were therapy-naive, on corticosteroids, or on intravenous immunoglobulin alone.

The patients with Susac syndrome were individuals who fulfilled the recently defined diagnostic criteria for disease that was either definite or probable. TEMRA cells were enriched by FACS, and CD4+ and CD8+ T cells were negatively isolated. Reverse transcription of roughly 0.5 to 1 ug RNA was performed with random hexamers. Coverage of TCR beta CDR3 amplification by immunoSEQ multiplex PCR extended to 54 Vbeta and 13 Jbeta. TCRdb re-analysed the immunoSEQ multiplex PCR reads in MiXCR, keeping a single row per CDR3 protein. Among about 120,000 distinct CDR3 sequences listed, about 93% were seen once. Losses at the gene ends were 5 bases for V and 4 bases for J; bases not matched to a gene: 11. CDR1 and CDR2 from the germline V gene are DFQATT and SNEGSKA (reference sequence). The CDR3 runs to 15 residues.

Source material: CD8+ T cells from PBMCs. V gene TRBV20-1 combines with J gene TRBJ2-1; the match to TRBD2 covers 7 bases. The sequence came from a human donor with Susac syndrome. Here the CDR3 reads CSAPPIERGYNEQFF. The CDR3 DNA is TGCAGTGCTCCTCCAATTGAGCGGGGATACAATGAGCAGTTCTTC.